This T cell receptor beta chain was recovered during a study of T cell responses to AZD1222 COVID-19 vaccine. Overall study results and limits: Across spike, vaccine-associated CD4 TCRs were found, dominant at 160-218 and 743-854. Breadth and depth of Spike-specific TCRs rose after two AZD1222 doses. Just five to seven people given AZD1222 tested seropositive at baseline. The sample set comprised mostly white British donors with more females, and clonal diversity was possibly underestimated.

V was cut by 0 bases and J by 6 bases, with 7 bases left in between. This CDR3 spans 13 amino acids. Germline CDR1 SGHKS, CDR2 YYEKEE (reference sequence). In the case of this clone: The antigen remains undetermined.

Some clones are missing from TCRdb's copy, which holds only in-frame ones; the method was immunoSEQ multiplex PCR. The sample includes roughly 100,000 clones, around 83% of them seen just once. V gene TRBV5-5 combines with J gene TRBJ1-5, with D hard to call. The specimen was peripheral blood, collected on day 0 of AZD1222 vaccination. The origin of this receptor is an adult in good health. The DNA of the CDR3 is TGTGCCAGCAGCTTGGCGGAGATTCAGCCCCAGCATTTT. Its translation: CASSLAEIQPQHF.